The sequence of this T cell receptor (beta chain) was determined in a study of blood T cells in healthy people across ages. Points from the study as a whole: Donors of long life had a larger count of naive CD4+ cells and greater diversity than aged donors.

With regard to this clonotype: The antigen is not known.

CDR1 is KGHDR, CDR2 SFDVKD, per germline. The CDR3 extends over 16 amino acids. Trimming cost V 10 bases and J 5 bases; bases outside gene matches: 13. Using a J-beta primer mix together with a sample-barcoded 5' primer, a second PCR was run for roughly 6 to 12 cycles. The yield of each sample was at least 2.5 million CDR3-containing paired-end reads. TCRdb ran MiXCR on the 5' RACE reads and lists one entry per CDR3 protein. The sample comprises about 1.5 million distinct CDR3 sequences, roughly 43% of which are singletons, and 4% rests with the top ten. This chain joins TRBV24-1 and TRBJ2-5, with TRBD1 matching 12 bases. This receptor was obtained from a woman in her late teens or twenties in good health. The sample comprised blood. CDR3 protein: CATGQTGTGGLETQYF. In nucleotides, the CDR3 is TGTGCCACAGGCCAAACCGGGACAGGGGGCTTGGAGACCCAGTACTTC.